This T cell receptor (beta chain) was found in a study of vaccination effects on CD4 cells after COVID-19. Only in-frame clones appear in the TCRdb table, and some are missing; sequencing was by immunoSEQ multiplex PCR. The data contain tens of thousands of clones, 80% of them singletons. Comments on this clone: The target antigen is unknown.

This CDR3 has 16 residues. ViraFEST assay sequencing came after antigen-specific CD4+ T cells were expanded with viral peptide pools. Culture lasted roughly 9 days before CD4+ T cell isolation. Negative nucleocapsid antibody tests before and after vaccination confirmed no previous SARS-CoV-2 infection. A half-medium replacement with IL-2 medium was carried out on days 3 and 7. The origin of this receptor is a human donor who received a COVID-19 vaccine. The source material was CD4+ T cells from PBMCs cultured with SARS-CoV-2 spike peptides, sampled before COVID-19 vaccination. This chain links TRBV21-1 with TRBJ1-2; TRBD1, as called in the table, went unchecked against the DNA. TRBV21-1 has pseudogene status. CDR3 amino acids: CASSSRDTFVSSGYTF. The DNA for the CDR3 is TGTGCCAGCAGCTCCCGGGACACATTCGTTAGTAGTGGCTACACCTTC.